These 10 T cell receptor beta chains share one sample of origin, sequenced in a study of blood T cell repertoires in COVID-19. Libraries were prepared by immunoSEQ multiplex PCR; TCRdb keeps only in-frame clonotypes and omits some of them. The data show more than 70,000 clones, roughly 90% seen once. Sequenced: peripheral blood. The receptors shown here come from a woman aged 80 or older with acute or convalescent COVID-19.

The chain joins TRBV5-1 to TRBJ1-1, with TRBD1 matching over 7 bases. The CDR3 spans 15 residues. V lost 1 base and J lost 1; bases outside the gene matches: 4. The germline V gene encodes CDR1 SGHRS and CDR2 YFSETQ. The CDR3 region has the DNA TGCGCCAGCAGCTTGTCGGACAGGACGAACACTGAAGCTTTCTTT. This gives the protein CASSLSDRTNTEAFF.

The CDR3 DNA follows: TGCGCCAGCAGCCAGGGGACACCGAACACTGAAGCTTTCTTT. As protein: CASSQGTPNTEAFF. This sequence joins TRBV4-1 and TRBJ1-1, with TRBD1 as a possible D gene (6 bases). V gave up 3 bases and J gave up 1 base, with 9 bases separating them. This CDR3 comprises 14 residues. Looked up from germline, CDR1 is MGHRA and CDR2 is YSYEKL.

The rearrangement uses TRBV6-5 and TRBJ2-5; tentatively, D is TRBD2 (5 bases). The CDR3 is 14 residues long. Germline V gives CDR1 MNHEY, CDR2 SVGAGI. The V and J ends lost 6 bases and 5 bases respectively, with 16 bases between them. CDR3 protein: CASRSGGVRETQYF. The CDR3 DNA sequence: TGTGCCAGCAGGAGCGGTGGTGTGCGGGAGACCCAGTACTTC.

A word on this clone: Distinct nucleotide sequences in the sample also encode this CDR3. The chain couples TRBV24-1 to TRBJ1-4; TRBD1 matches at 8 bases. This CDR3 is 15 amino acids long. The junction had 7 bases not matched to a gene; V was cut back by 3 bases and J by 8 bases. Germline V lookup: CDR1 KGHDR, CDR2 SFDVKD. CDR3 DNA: TGTGCCACCAGTGATCCCGGACAGGGTGGGGAAAAACTGTTTTTT. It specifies CATSDPGQGGEKLFF.

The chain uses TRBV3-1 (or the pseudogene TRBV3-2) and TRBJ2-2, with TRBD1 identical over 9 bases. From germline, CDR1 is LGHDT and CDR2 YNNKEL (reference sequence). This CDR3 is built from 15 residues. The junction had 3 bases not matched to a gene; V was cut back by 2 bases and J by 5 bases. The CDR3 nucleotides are TGTGCCAGCAGCCAAACAGGGGGCAAAACCGGGGAGCTGTTTTTT. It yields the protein CASSQTGGKTGELFF.

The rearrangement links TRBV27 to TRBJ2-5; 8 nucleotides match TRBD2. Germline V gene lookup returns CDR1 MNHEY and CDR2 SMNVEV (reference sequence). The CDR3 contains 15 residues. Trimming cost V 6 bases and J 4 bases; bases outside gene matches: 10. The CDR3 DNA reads TGTGCCAGCAGCAAGTACGGGGGGGCCGTAGAGACCCAGTACTTC. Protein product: CASSKYGGAVETQYF.

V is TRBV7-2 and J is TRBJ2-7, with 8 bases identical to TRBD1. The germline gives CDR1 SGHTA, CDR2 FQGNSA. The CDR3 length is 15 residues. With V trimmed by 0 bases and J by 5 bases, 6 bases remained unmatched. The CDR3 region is CASSLAPGQGDEQYF. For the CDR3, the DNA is TGTGCCAGCAGCTTAGCTCCTGGACAGGGCGACGAGCAGTACTTC.

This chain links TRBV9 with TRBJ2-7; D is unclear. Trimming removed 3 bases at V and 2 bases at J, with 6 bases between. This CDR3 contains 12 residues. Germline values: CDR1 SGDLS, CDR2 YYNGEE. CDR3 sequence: CASSGTTYEQYF. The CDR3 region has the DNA TGTGCCAGCAGCGGAACAACCTACGAGCAGTACTTC.

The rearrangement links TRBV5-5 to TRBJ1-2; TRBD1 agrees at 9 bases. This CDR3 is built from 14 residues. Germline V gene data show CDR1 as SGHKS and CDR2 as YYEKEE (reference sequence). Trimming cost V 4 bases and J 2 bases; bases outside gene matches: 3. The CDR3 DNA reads TGTGCCAGCAGCGGAGGGACAGGGAACTATGGCTACACCTTC. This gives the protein CASSGGTGNYGYTF.

CDR3 residues: CAWSGGGPSNYGYTF. The CDR3 nucleotides read TGTGCCTGGAGTGGGGGGGGGCCTTCTAACTATGGCTACACCTTC. V gene TRBV30 combines with J gene TRBJ1-2; D is possibly TRBD1 (6 bases). Germline CDR1 and CDR2: GTSNPN and SVGIG (reference sequence). The V end was cut by 1 base, the J end by 0 bases, with 12 bases between. The CDR3 sequence is 15 residues long.